Below, 5 T cell receptor beta chains from the same sample are listed, as sequenced in a study of blood T cell repertoires in COVID-19. Profiled with immunoSEQ multiplex PCR; TCRdb holds only in-frame clones, not every one. The data show roughly 130,000 clones, 88% seen once. The sequencing sample was made of peripheral blood. These receptors all stem from a human donor with COVID-19, enrolled during active disease. The donor label of this sample is uncertain.

The chain couples TRBV5-1 to TRBJ1-4; maybe TRBD1 (5 bases). Trimming stripped 5 bases from V and 8 bases from J, with 10 bases between. The CDR3 consists of 12 residues. Per germline, CDR1 SGHRS and CDR2 YFSETQ. CDR3 in amino acids: CASRGGEEKLFF. CDR3 DNA: TGCGCCAGCAGGGGGGGAGAAGAAAAACTGTTTTTT.

The chain uses TRBV6-5 and TRBJ1-3; D unresolved. V gave up 2 bases and J gave up 2 bases, with 10 bases separating them. The CDR3 is made up of 15 amino acids. From germline, CDR1 is MNHEY and CDR2 SVGAGI. CDR3 in amino acids: CASSYSVNPGNTIYF. CDR3 nucleotide sequence: TGTGCCAGCAGTTACAGCGTCAATCCTGGAAACACCATATATTTT.

This clone occurred once. The CDR3 DNA reads TGTGCCAGCAGATCCGGACTAGCGGGAGATTTGTATGAGCAGTTCTTC. It yields the protein CASRSGLAGDLYEQFF. The rearrangement uses TRBV5-4 and TRBJ2-1; 13 positions match TRBD2. Looked up from germline, CDR1 is SGHNT and CDR2 is YYREEE (reference sequence). The J segment lost 8 bases and the V segment lost 5 bases, leaving 10 bases of the junction unmatched. This CDR3 contains 16 residues.

The chain links TRBV18 to TRBJ2-7; 8 nucleotides line up with TRBD1. Trimming removed 4 bases from V and 4 bases from J; junction bases left unmatched: 15. From germline, CDR1 is KGHSH and CDR2 LQKENI. The CDR3 consists of 17 residues. CDR3 amino acids: CASSRSPKGQGWYEQYF. Here the CDR3 DNA reads TGTGCCAGCTCACGCTCGCCAAAAGGACAGGGATGGTACGAGCAGTACTTC.

A remark on this clone: One junction end disagrees with the germline gene, perhaps due to a read error. This chain joins TRBV6-1 and TRBJ1-2; tentatively, D is TRBD1 (5 bases). In germline, CDR1 is MNHNS, CDR2 SASEGT. The length of the CDR3 is 17 residues. This CDR3 is CASSEWAWPGLPSPSPF. In DNA form, the CDR3 reads TGTGCCAGCAGTGAATGGGCCTGGCCGGGACTCCCCTCACCCAGCCCCTTC.